Following are 13 T cell receptor beta chains from one sample sequenced in a study of OX40 agonist ivuxolimab in advanced cancers. Assay: immunoSEQ multiplex PCR; the TCRdb copy retains only in-frame clones and omits some. In the table there are about 81,000 clones, about 81% of which are singletons. Sequenced material: CD4+ or CD8+ T cells sorted from blood, taken in a trial of the OX40 agonist ivuxolimab. Source of these receptors: an adult with an advanced solid tumor such as melanoma, head and neck, liver or kidney cancer.

The chain links TRBV5-1 to TRBJ2-3; 7 nucleotides agree with TRBD2. V lost 0 bases, J lost 1 base, and 5 bases stayed unmatched. This CDR3 spans 16 amino acids. Germline V gene lookup returns CDR1 SGHRS and CDR2 YFSETQ. The CDR3 nucleotides read TGCGCCAGCAGCTTGGCCTTAAGCGGGGGCACAGATACGCAGTATTTT. This codes for CASSLALSGGTDTQYF.

The chain is built from TRBV6-5 and TRBJ2-5; 8 nucleotides match TRBD1. Germline V gives CDR1 MNHEY, CDR2 SVGAGI. The V segment lost 0 bases and the J segment 1 base; nucleotides outside the gene matches: 1. The CDR3 is 15 amino acids. The CDR3: CASSYSQGAQETQYF. CDR3 coding DNA: TGTGCCAGCAGTTACTCGCAGGGGGCCCAAGAGACCCAGTACTTC.

The chain couples TRBV28 to TRBJ2-3; 8 bases align to TRBD2. The CDR3 contains 14 residues. After removal of 5 bases from V and 6 bases from J, the junction contained 7 bases not matched to a gene. CDR1 is MDHEN and CDR2 is SYDVKM in the germline V gene. CDR3 residues: CASSLAGGVDTQYF. In DNA form, the CDR3 reads TGTGCCAGCAGTCTCGCGGGGGGCGTCGATACGCAGTATTTT.

This chain connects TRBV28 to TRBJ2-5; 7 bases align to TRBD1. This CDR3 is 14 amino acids long. The J segment lost 1 base and the V segment lost 9 bases, leaving 8 bases of the junction unmatched. Germline V gives CDR1 MDHEN, CDR2 SYDVKM. The CDR3: CASHAGTVQETQYF. The CDR3 DNA is TGTGCCAGTCACGCTGGGACAGTCCAAGAGACCCAGTACTTC. The full variable domain, in which reference TRBV28 and TRBJ2-5 provide the parts outside the CDR3, is DVKVTQSSRYLVKRTGEKVFLECVQDMDHENMFWYRQDPGLGLRLIYFSYDVKMKEKGDIPEGYSVSREKKERFSLILESASTNQTSMYLCASHAGTVQETQYFGPGTRLLVL.

The rearrangement links TRBV25-1 to TRBJ2-1; D remains ambiguous. The germline gives CDR1 MGHDK, CDR2 SYGVNS. Deletions cut 6 bases from V and 2 bases from J, with 14 bases between. The CDR3 runs to 15 residues. The CDR3 nucleotides read TGTGCCAGCAGGGGCCCCTCGGTAGCCTACAATGAGCAGTTCTTC. Translating it yields CASRGPSVAYNEQFF.

CDR3 nucleotides: TGTGCCTGGAGTGTGCGAAGCAATCAGCCCCAGCATTTT. Protein sequence: CAWSVRSNQPQHF. The chain is built from TRBV30 and TRBJ1-5; D remains ambiguous. The germline CDR1 and CDR2 sequences are GTSNPN and SVGIG (reference sequence). This CDR3 has 13 amino acids. The germline V and J ends were trimmed by 0 bases and 1 base, with 4 bases remaining between them.

The J gene is TRBJ2-7, the V gene TRBV4-1; no clear D. Trimming removed 1 base at V and 0 bases at J, with 10 bases between. Germline V gene lookup returns CDR1 MGHRA and CDR2 YSYEKL. This CDR3 region has 15 residues. CDR3 in amino acids: CASSQAARSSYEQYF. The CDR3 coding sequence is TGCGCCAGCAGCCAAGCGGCCCGGAGCTCCTACGAGCAGTACTTC.

The chain links TRBV10-3 to TRBJ2-2; the D gene is possibly TRBD1 (7 bases). The CDR3 covers 17 residues. CDR1 is ENHRY and CDR2 is SYGVKD in the germline V gene. The germline V and J ends were trimmed by 11 bases and 6 bases, with 28 bases remaining between them. CDR3 sequence reads: CAASGPGRQGESGELFF. DNA of the CDR3: TGTGCCGCCAGCGGGCCCGGGCGACAGGGAGAGTCCGGGGAGCTGTTTTTT.

The chain links TRBV5-1 to TRBJ1-1; D uncertain. V was pared by 0 bases and J by 2 bases, with 8 bases between. The length of the CDR3 is 14 residues. Germline assignment: CDR1 SGHRS and CDR2 YFSETQ. The CDR3: CASSLEARNTEAFF. DNA of the CDR3: TGCGCCAGCAGCTTGGAGGCACGAAACACTGAAGCTTTCTTT.

The chain is built from TRBV6-5 and TRBJ1-4; D not certain. The CDR3 is made up of 13 amino acids. Germline-derived CDR1 and CDR2 are MNHEY and SVGAGI. The V gene lost 6 bases and the J gene lost 4 bases, with 9 bases spanning the gap. DNA for the CDR3: TGTGCCAGCAGACAGACCATTAATGAAAAACTGTTTTTT. Its translation is CASRQTINEKLFF.

V gene TRBV7-7 combines with J gene TRBJ2-1; D may be TRBD2 (6 bases). V gave up 3 bases and J gave up 1 base, with 10 bases separating them. This CDR3 region has 15 residues. CDR1 SSHAT and CDR2 FNYEAQ come from the germline V gene (reference sequence). The CDR3 region has the DNA TGTGCCAGCAGCTTGGGACGGGAGTCCTACAATGAGCAGTTCTTC. Amino acid sequence: CASSLGRESYNEQFF.

The gene calls are TRBV27 and TRBJ1-1; no definite D call. Germline CDR1 MNHEY, CDR2 SMNVEV (reference sequence). The V end was cut by 0 bases, the J end by 2 bases, with 10 bases between. The CDR3 runs 15 residues. CDR3 protein: CASSLSGGFNTEAFF. The CDR3 region has the DNA TGTGCCAGCAGTTTATCGGGAGGATTCAACACTGAAGCTTTCTTT.

The chain has TRBV4-1 and TRBJ1-5; D gene unclear. The germline CDR1 and CDR2 sequences are MGHRA and YSYEKL. The ends were cut back, 0 bases at V and 9 bases at J, with 3 bases in the middle. This CDR3 comprises 11 residues. The CDR3 sequence: CASSQDRPQHF. The CDR3 DNA follows: TGCGCCAGCAGCCAAGACCGGCCCCAGCATTTT.